This T cell receptor (beta chain) was profiled in a study of T cell changes during pregnancy in multiple sclerosis. This CDR3 region has 12 residues. V gave up 7 bases and J gave up 10 bases, with 13 bases separating them. Germline V gene sequence: CDR1 SNHLY, CDR2 FYNNEI. The protocol was immunoSEQ multiplex PCR, while the TCRdb copy is restricted to in-frame clones and leaves out a portion. The sample holds fewer than 95,000 clones, roughly 92% seen once. Sequencing used peripheral blood, obtained in the first trimester of pregnancy. The receptor was isolated from a female donor in good health, enrolled as a control in a pregnancy study. This chain uses TRBV2 with TRBJ1-4; weak D call: TRBD1 (5 bases). CDR3 loop: CASTTDRGKLFF. CDR3 sequence (DNA): TGTGCCAGCACGACAGACAGAGGAAAACTGTTTTTT.